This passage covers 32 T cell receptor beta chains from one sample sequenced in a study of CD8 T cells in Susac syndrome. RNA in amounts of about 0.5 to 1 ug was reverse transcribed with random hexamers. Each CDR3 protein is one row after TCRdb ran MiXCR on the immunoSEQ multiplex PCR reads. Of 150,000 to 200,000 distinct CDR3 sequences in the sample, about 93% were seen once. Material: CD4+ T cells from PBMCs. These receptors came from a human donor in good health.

This CDR3 is CSAGRDYQQETQYF. CDR3 nucleotides: TGCAGTGCTGGCCGGGACTACCAACAAGAGACCCAGTACTTC. The gene calls are TRBV20-1 and TRBJ2-5; 7 bases fit TRBD2. The germline V gene encodes CDR1 DFQATT and CDR2 SNEGSKA (reference sequence). The CDR3 loop spans 14 amino acids. Trimming removed 5 bases from V and 2 bases from J; junction bases left unmatched: 8.

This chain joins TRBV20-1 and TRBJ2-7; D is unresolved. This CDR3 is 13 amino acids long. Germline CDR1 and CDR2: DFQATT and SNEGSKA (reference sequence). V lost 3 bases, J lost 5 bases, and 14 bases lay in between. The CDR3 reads CSASPVQADEQYF. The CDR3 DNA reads TGCAGTGCTAGCCCCGTCCAGGCCGACGAGCAGTACTTC.

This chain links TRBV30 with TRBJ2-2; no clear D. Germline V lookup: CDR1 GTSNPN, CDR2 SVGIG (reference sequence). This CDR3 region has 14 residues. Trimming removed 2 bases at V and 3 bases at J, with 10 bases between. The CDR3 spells CAWSKLSHTGELFF. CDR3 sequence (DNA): TGTGCCTGGAGTAAACTCTCACACACCGGGGAGCTGTTTTTT. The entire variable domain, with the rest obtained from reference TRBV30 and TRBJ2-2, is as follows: SQTIHQWPATLVQPVGSPLSLECTVEGTSNPNLYWYRQAAGRGLQLLFYSVGIGQISSEVPQNLSASRPQDRQFILSSKKLLLSDSGFYLCAWSKLSHTGELFFGEGSRLTVL.

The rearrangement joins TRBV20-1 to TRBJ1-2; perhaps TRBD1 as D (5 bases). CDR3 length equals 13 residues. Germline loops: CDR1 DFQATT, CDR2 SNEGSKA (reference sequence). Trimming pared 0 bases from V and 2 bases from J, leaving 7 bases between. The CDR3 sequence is CSARDEGNYGYTF. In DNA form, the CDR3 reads TGCAGTGCTAGAGATGAGGGGAACTATGGCTACACCTTC.

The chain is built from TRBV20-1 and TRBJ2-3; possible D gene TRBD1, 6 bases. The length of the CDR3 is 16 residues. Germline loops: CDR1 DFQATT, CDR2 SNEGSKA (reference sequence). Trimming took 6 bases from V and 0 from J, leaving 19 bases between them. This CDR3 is CSAPGASSGSTDTQYF. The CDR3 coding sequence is TGCAGTGCCCCAGGGGCATCCTCGGGTAGCACAGATACGCAGTATTTT.

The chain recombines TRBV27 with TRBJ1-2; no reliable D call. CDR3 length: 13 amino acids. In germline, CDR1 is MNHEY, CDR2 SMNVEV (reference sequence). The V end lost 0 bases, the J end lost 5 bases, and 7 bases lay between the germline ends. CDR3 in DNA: TGTGCCAGCAGTTTATCTGTCGGATATGGCTACACCTTC. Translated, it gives CASSLSVGYGYTF.

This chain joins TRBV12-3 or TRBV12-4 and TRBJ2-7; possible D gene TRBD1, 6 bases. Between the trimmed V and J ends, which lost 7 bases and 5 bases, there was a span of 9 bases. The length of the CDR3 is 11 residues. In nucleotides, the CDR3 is TGTGCCAGCACACAGGGCCACGAGCAGTACTTC. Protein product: CASTQGHEQYF.

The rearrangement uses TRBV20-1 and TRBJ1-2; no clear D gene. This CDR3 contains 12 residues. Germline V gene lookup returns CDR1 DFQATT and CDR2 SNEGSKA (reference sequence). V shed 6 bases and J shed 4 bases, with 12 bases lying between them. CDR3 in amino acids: CSALDGFYGYTF. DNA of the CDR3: TGCAGTGCCCTGGACGGATTCTATGGCTACACCTTC.

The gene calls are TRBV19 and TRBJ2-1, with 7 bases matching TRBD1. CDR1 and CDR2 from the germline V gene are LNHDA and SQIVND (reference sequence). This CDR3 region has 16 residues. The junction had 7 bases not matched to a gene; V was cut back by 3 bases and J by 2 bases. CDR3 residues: CASSIGVGGPYNEQFF. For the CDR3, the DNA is TGTGCCAGTAGTATTGGGGTAGGGGGCCCCTACAATGAGCAGTTCTTC. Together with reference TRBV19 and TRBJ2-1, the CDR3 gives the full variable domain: DGGITQSPKYLFRKEGQNVTLSCEQNLNHDAMYWYRQDPGQGLRLIYYSQIVNDFQKGDIAEGYSVSREKKESFPLTVTSAQKNPTAFYLCASSIGVGGPYNEQFFGPGTRLTVL.

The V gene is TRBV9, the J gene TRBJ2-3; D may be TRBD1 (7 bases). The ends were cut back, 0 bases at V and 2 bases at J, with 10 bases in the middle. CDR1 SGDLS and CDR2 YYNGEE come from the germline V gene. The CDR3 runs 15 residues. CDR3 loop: CASSVDRGLTDTQYF. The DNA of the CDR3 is TGTGCCAGCAGCGTAGACAGGGGACTCACAGATACGCAGTATTTT.

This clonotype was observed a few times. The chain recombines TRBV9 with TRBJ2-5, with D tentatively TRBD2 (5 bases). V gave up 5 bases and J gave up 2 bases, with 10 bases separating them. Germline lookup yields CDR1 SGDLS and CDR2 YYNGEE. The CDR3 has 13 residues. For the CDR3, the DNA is TGTGCCAGCAGTGCAGGCGGGCAAGAGACCCAGTACTTC. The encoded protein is CASSAGGQETQYF.

The CDR3 sequence is CSAREAQSNQPQHF. CDR3 nucleotides: TGCAGTGCTAGAGAGGCCCAGTCTAATCAGCCCCAGCATTTT. V and J are TRBV20-1 and TRBJ1-5; D remains unclear. This CDR3 has 14 residues. Per germline, CDR1 DFQATT and CDR2 SNEGSKA (reference sequence). The V end was cut by 0 bases, the J end by 4 bases, with 10 bases between.

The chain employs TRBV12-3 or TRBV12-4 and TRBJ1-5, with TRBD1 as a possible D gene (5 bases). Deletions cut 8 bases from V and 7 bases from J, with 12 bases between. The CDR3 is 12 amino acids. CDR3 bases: TGTGCCAGCGGGACTTTTCCCCAGCCCCAGCATTTT. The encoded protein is CASGTFPQPQHF.

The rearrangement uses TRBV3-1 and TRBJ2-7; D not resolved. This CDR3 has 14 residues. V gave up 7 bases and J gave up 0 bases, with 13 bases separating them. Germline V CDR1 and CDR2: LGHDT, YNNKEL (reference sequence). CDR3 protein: CASKKTQSSYEQYF. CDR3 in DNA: TGTGCCAGCAAGAAGACTCAAAGCTCCTACGAGCAGTACTTC.

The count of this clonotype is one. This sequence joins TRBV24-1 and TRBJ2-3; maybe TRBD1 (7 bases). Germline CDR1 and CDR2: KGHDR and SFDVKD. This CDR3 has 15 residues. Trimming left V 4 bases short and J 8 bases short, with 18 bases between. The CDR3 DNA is TGTGCCACCAGTGAGAACAGGGCAGGGGGAGGTACGCAGTATTTT. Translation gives CATSENRAGGGTQYF.

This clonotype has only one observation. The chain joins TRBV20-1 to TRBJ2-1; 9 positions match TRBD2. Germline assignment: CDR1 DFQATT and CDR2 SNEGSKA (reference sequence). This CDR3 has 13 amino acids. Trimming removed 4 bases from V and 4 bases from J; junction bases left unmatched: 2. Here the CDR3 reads CSATSGVYNEQFF. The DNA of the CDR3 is TGCAGTGCTACTAGCGGGGTATACAATGAGCAGTTCTTC.

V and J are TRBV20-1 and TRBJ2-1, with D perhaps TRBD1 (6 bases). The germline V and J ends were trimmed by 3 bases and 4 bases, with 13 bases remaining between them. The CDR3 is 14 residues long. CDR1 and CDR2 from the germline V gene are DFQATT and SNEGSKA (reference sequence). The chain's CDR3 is CSARVVGGYNEQFF. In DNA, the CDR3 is TGCAGTGCTAGGGTTGTAGGGGGTTACAATGAGCAGTTCTTC.

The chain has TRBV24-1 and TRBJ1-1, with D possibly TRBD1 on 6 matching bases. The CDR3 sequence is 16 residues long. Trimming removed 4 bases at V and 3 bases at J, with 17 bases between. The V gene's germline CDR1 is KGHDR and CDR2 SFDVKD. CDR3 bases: TGTGCCACCAGTGAGGGGACAAGGGGTCGAGACACTGAAGCTTTCTTT. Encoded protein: CATSEGTRGRDTEAFF.

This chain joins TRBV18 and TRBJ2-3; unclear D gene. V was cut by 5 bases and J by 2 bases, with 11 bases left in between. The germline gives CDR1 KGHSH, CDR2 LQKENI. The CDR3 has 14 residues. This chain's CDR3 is CASSSLGPTDTQYF. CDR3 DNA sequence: TGTGCCAGCTCAAGTCTCGGACCCACAGATACGCAGTATTTT.

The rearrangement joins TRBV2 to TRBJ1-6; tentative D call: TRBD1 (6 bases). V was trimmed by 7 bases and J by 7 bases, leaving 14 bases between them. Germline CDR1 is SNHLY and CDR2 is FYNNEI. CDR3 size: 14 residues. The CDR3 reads CASNDRQDNSPLHF. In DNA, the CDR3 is TGTGCCAGCAATGACCGACAGGACAATTCACCCCTCCACTTT.

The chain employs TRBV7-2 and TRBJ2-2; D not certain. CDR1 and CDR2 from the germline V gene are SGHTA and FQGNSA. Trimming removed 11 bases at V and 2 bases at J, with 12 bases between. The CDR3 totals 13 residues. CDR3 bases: TGTGCCGTGGGCAGGAGAAACACCGGGGAGCTGTTTTTT. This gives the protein CAVGRRNTGELFF.

The CDR3 sequence: CAWNRDRGRGGYTF. The CDR3 region has the DNA TGTGCCTGGAACCGGGACAGGGGGCGAGGGGGCTACACCTTC. The rearrangement uses TRBV30 and TRBJ1-2; 12 bases match TRBD1. CDR1 and CDR2 from the germline V gene are GTSNPN and SVGIG (reference sequence). V trimming: 4 bases; J trimming: 8 bases; junction bases outside the gene matches: 8. This CDR3 contains 14 residues.

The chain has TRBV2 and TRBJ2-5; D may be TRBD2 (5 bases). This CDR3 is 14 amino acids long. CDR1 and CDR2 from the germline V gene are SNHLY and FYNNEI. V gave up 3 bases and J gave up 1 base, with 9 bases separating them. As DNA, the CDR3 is TGTGCCAGCAGTGATCGGAGGTTCCAAGAGACCCAGTACTTC. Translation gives CASSDRRFQETQYF.

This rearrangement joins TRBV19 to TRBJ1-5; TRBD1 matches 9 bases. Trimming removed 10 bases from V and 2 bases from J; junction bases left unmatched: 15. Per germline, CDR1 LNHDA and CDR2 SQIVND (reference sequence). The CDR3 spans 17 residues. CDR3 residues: CATTPGQGVIGNQPQHF. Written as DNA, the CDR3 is TGTGCCACCACCCCGGGACAGGGAGTTATAGGCAATCAGCCCCAGCATTTT.

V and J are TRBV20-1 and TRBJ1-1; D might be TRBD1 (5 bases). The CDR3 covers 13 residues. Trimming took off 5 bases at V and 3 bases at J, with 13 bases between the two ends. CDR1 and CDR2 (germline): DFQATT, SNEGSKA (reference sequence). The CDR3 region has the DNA TGCAGTGCTCACGGAGGAGGGGACACTGAAGCTTTCTTT. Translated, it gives CSAHGGGDTEAFF.

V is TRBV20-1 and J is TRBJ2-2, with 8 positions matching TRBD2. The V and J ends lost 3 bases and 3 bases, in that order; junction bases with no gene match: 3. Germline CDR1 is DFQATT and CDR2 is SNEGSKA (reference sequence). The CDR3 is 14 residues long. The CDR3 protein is CSASGGAYTGELFF. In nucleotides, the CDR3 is TGCAGTGCTAGCGGGGGGGCTTACACCGGGGAGCTGTTTTTT.

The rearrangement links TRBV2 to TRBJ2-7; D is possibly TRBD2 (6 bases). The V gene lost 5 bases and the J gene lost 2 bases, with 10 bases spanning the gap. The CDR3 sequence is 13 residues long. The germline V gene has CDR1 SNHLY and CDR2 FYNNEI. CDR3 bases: TGTGCCAGCAGTACGGGACTCACCTACGAGCAGTACTTC. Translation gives CASSTGLTYEQYF.

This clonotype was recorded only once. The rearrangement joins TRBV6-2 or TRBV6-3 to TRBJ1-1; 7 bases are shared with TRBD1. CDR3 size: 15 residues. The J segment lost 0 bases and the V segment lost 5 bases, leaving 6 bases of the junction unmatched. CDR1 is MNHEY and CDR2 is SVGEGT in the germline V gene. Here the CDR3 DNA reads TGTGCCAGCAGTCGCATACAGGGGATGAACACTGAAGCTTTCTTT. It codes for CASSRIQGMNTEAFF.

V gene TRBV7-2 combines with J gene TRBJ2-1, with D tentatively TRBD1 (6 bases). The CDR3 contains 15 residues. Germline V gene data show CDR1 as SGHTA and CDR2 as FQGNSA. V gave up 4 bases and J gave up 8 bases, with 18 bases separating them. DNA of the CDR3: TGTGCCAGCAGCTCAGGGGTATCAATAGACGATGAGCAGTTCTTC. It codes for CASSSGVSIDDEQFF.

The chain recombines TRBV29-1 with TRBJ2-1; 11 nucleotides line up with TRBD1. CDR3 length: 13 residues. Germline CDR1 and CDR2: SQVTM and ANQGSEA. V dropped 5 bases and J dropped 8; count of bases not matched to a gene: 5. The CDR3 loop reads CSVRGQGGDEQFF. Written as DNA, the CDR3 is TGCAGCGTTAGGGGACAGGGGGGCGATGAGCAGTTCTTC.

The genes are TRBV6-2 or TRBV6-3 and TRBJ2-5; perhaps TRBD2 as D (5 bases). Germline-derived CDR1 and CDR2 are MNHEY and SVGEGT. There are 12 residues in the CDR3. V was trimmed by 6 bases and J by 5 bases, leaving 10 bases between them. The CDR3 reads CASRKGDETQYF. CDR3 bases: TGTGCCAGCAGGAAGGGAGATGAGACCCAGTACTTC.

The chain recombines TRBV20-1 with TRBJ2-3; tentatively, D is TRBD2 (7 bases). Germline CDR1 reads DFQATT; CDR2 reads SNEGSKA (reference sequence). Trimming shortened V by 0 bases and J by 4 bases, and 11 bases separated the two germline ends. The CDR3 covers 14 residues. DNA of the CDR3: TGCAGTGCTAGAGATGTGGGGGGGCCAGATACGCAGTATTTT. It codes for CSARDVGGPDTQYF.